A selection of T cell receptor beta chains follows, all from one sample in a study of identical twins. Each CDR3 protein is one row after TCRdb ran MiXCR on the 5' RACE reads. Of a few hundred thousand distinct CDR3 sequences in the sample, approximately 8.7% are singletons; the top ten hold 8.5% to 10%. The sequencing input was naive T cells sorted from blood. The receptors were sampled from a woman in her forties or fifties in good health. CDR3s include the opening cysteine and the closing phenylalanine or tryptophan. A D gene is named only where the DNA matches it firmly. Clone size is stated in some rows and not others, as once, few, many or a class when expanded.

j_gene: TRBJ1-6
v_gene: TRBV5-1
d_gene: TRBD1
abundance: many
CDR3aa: CASSPGGQGAPFHF
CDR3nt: TGCGCCAGCAGCCCGGGGGGACAGGGGGCCCCTTTCCACTTT

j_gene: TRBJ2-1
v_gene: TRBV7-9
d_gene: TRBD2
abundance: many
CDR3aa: CASSGSGRFYNEQFF
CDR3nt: TGTGCCAGCAGCGGGAGCGGGAGATTCTACAATGAGCAGTTCTTC

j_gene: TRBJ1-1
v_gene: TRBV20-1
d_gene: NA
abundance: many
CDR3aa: CSARTATEAFF
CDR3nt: TGCAGTGCGAGGACAGCTACTGAAGCTTTCTTT

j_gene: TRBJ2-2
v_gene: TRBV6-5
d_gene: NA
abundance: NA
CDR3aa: CASSSVGAGELFF
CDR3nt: TGTGCCAGCTCTAGCGTGGGGGCCGGGGAGCTGTTTTTT

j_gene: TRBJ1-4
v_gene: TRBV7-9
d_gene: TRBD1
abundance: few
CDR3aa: CASSVKLTGGAGKLFF
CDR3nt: TGTGCCAGCAGCGTAAAACTTACAGGGGGCGCGGGGAAACTGTTTTTT

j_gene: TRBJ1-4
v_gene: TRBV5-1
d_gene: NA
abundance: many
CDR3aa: CASSFSSGNEKLFF
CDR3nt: TGCGCCAGCAGCTTTTCGTCAGGGAATGAAAAACTGTTTTTT

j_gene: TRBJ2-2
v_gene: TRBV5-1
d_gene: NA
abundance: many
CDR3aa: CASSGRESGTGELFF
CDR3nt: TGCGCCAGCAGTGGCCGGGAATCGGGAACCGGGGAGCTGTTTTTT

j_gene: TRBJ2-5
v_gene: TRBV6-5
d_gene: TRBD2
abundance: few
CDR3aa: CASSSLGPGGRETQYF
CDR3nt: TGTGCCAGCAGTTCCCTAGGACCGGGAGGGAGAGAGACCCAGTACTTC

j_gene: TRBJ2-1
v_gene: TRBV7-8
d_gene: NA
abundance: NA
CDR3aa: CASSPITMLGEQFF
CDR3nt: TGTGCCAGCAGCCCGATTACTATGCTTGGTGAGCAGTTCTTC

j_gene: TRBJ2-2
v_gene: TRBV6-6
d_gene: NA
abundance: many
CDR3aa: CASSLDSRELFF
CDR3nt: TGTGCCAGCAGCTTGGACTCCCGGGAGCTGTTTTTT

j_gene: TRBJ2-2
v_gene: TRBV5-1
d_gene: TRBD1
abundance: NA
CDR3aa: CASRVGTGDAGELFF
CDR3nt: TGCGCCAGCAGGGTTGGGACAGGAGACGCCGGGGAGCTGTTTTTT

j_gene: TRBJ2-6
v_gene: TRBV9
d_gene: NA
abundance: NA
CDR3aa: CASSVPGANVLTF
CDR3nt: TGTGCCAGCAGCGTCCCTGGGGCCAACGTCCTGACTTTC

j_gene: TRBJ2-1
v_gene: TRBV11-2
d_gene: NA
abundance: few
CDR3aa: CASSLGARERGRNEQFF
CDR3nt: TGTGCCAGCAGCTTAGGGGCACGGGAGAGGGGAAGGAATGAGCAGTTCTTC

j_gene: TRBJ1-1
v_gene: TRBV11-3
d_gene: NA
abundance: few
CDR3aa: CASNGRNTEAFF
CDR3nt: TGTGCCAGCAACGGACGAAACACTGAAGCTTTCTTT

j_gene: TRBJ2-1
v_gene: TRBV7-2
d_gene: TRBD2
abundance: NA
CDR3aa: CASSLDWREVLGSYNEQFF
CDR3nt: TGTGCCAGCAGCTTAGATTGGCGGGAGGTCTTGGGCTCCTACAATGAGCAGTTCTTC

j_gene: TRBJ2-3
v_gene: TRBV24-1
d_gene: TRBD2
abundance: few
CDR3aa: CATSDWTSGTDTQYF
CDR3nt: TGTGCCACCAGTGATTGGACTAGCGGGACCGATACGCAGTATTTT

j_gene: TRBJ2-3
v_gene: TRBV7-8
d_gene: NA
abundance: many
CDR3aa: CASSLVPYTDTQYF
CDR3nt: TGTGCCAGCAGCTTAGTTCCCTACACAGATACGCAGTATTTT

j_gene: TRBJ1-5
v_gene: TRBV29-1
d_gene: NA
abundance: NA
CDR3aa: CSVDNGTFNQPQHF
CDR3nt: TGCAGCGTTGATAACGGGACATTCAATCAGCCCCAGCATTTT

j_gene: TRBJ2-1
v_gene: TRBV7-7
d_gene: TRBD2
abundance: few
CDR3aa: CASSFGTSGMDEQFF
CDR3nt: TGTGCTAGCAGCTTCGGGACTAGCGGGATGGATGAGCAGTTCTTC

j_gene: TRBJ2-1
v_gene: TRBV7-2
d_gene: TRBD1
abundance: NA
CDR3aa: CASSGTGGSSYNDQFF
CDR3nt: TGTGCCAGCAGCGGAACAGGGGGGAGCTCCTACAATGACCAGTTCTTC

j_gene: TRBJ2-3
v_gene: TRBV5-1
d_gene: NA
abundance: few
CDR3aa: CASRSVTDTQYF
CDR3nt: TGCGCCAGCAGAAGCGTCACAGATACGCAGTATTTT

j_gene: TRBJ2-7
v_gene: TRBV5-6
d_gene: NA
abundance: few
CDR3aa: CASSPDRFYSYEQYF
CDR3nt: TGTGCCAGCAGCCCCGACAGATTCTACTCCTACGAGCAGTACTTC

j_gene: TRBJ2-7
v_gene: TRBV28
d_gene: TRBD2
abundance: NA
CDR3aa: CASARSGMYEQYF
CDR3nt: TGTGCCAGTGCTCGTAGCGGGATGTACGAGCAGTACTTC

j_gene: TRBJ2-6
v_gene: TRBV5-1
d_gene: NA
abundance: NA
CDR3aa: CASSFQGSGANVLTF
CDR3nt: TGCGCCAGCAGCTTTCAGGGGTCTGGGGCCAACGTCCTGACTTTC

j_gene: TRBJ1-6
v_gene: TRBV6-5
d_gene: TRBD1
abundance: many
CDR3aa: CASSYSSGQGRSPLHF
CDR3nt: TGTGCCAGCAGTTACTCCTCGGGACAGGGCAGATCACCCCTCCACTTT

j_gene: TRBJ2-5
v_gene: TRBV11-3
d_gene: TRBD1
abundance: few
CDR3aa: CAEGDRPSWTQYF
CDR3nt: TGTGCCGAAGGGGACAGACCCTCATGGACCCAGTACTTC

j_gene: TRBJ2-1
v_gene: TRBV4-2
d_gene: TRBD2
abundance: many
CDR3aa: CASSFREGTAYNEQFF
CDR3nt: TGTGCCAGCAGTTTCCGGGAGGGAACCGCCTACAATGAGCAGTTCTTC

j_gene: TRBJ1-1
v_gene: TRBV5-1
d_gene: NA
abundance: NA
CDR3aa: CASSDVWGTEAFF
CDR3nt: TGCGCCAGCAGCGACGTATGGGGAACTGAAGCTTTCTTT

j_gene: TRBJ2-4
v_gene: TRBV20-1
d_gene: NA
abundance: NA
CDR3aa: CSARDVGIQYF
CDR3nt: TGCAGTGCTAGAGATGTAGGGATTCAGTACTTC

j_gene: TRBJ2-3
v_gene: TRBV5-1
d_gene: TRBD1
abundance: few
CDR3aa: CASSLKLVTGAGTDTQYF
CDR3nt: TGCGCCAGCAGCTTGAAACTCGTGACAGGGGCCGGCACAGATACGCAGTATTTT

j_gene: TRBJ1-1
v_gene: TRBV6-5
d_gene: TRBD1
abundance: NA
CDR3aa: CASSYSLEGADTEAFF
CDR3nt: TGTGCCAGCAGTTACTCCCTGGAGGGGGCCGACACTGAAGCTTTCTTT

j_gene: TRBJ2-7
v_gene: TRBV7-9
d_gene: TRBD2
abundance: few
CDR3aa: CASSPSGRRYEQYF
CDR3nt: TGTGCCAGCAGCCCCAGCGGGAGACGCTACGAGCAGTACTTC

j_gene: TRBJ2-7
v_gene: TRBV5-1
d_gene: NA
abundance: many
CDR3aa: CASSSQQGAHEQYF
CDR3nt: TGCGCCAGCAGCTCTCAACAGGGCGCCCACGAGCAGTACTTC

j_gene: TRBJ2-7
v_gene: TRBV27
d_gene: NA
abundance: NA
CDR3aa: CASSYRSHSYEQYF
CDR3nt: TGTGCCAGCAGTTACCGATCTCACTCCTACGAGCAGTACTTC

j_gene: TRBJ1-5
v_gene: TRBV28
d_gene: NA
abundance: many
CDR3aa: CASRLVVGASNQPQHF
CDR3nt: TGTGCCAGCAGGCTAGTAGTGGGGGCCAGCAATCAGCCCCAGCATTTT

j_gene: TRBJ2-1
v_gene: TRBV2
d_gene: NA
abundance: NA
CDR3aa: CASGPSLNEQFF
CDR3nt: TGTGCCAGCGGTCCTTCTCTCAATGAGCAGTTCTTC

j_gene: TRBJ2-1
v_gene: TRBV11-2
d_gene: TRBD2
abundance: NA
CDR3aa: CASSGLAGAREQFF
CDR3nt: TGTGCCAGCAGCGGACTAGCGGGAGCCCGTGAGCAGTTCTTC

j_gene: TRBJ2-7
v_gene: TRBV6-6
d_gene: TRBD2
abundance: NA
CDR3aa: CASSYSGTGLAGVAYEQYF
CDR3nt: TGTGCCAGCAGTTACTCGGGGACGGGACTAGCGGGAGTTGCCTACGAGCAGTACTTC

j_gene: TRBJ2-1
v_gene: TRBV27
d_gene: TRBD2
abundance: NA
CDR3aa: CASSFVAGVNEQFF
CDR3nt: TGTGCCAGCAGTTTTGTAGCGGGAGTCAATGAGCAGTTCTTC

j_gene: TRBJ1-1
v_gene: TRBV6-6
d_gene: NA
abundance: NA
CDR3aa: CASAGVGAFF
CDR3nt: TGTGCCAGTGCGGGTGTTGGGGCTTTCTTT

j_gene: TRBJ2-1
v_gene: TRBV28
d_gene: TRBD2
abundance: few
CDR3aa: CASWDYINEQFF
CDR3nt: TGTGCCAGCTGGGACTATATAAATGAGCAGTTCTTC

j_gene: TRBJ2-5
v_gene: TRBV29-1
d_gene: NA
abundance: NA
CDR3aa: CSVEGPGSPSETQYF
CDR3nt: TGCAGCGTTGAAGGCCCAGGGAGCCCCTCAGAGACCCAGTACTTC

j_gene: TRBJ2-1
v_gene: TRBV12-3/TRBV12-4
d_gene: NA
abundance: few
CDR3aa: CASSLGAGRQFF
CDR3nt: TGTGCCAGCAGTTTAGGAGCCGGGAGACAGTTCTTC

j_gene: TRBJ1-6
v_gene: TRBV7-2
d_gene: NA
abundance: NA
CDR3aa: CASSPRGRANSPLHF
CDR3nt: TGTGCCAGCAGCCCCAGGGGCAGGGCTAATTCACCCCTCCACTTT

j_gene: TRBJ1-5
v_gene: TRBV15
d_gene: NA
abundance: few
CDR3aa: CATSRDFQPQHF
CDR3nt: TGTGCCACCAGCAGAGATTTTCAGCCCCAGCATTTT